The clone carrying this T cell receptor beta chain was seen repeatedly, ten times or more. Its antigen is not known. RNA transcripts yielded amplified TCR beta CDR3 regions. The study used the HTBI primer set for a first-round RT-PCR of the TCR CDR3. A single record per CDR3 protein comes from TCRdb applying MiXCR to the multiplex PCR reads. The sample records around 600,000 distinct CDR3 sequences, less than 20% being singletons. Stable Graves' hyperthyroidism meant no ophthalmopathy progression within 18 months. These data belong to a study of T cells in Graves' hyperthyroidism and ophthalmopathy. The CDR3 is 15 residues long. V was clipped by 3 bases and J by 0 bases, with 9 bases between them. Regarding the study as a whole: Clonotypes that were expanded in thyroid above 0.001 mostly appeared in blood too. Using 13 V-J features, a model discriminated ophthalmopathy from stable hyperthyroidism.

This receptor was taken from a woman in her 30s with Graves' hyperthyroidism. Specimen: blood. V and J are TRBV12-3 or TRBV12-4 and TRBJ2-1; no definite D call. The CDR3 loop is CASSLVGHSYNEQFF. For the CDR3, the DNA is TGTGCCAGCAGTTTGGTCGGTCACTCCTACAATGAGCAGTTCTTC.